The present entry profiles one TCR beta chain with its context. Its antigen is unidentified. This sample was taken from a study of shared clonotypes between healthy human individuals. Repertoires were generated with immunoSEQ multiplex PCR, while TCRdb's copy carries only in-frame clones and drops some. The sample consists of more than 2 million clones, approximately 94% of them appearing once. Study-wide findings and caveats: Naive subsets generally exceeded memory subsets in estimated richness.

The CDR3 contains 14 residues. Trimming cost V 3 bases and J 3 bases, with 12 bases left between them. Germline V gene sequence: CDR1 SGHNT, CDR2 YYREEE (reference sequence). Naive CD8 cells, CD45RO-negative and positively selected for CCR7, excluded terminally differentiated effector memory CD45RA+ cells. The clonotype originates from a man aged 18 to 30 in good health. The chain combines TRBV5-4 with TRBJ1-1; a weak D match, TRBD1 (6 bases). Material: naive CD8+ T cells sorted from blood. For the CDR3, the DNA is TGTGCCAGCAGCTCCAATACAGGGTACACTGAAGCTTTCTTT. Translating gives CASSSNTGYTEAFF. Variable domain in full (rest from reference TRBV5-4 and TRBJ1-1): ETGVTQSPTHLIKTRGQQVTLRCSSQSGHNTVSWYQQALGQGPQFIFQYYREEENGRGNFPPRFSGLQFPNYSSELNVNALELDDSALYLCASSSNTGYTEAFFGQGTRLTVV.